This section outlines one T cell receptor beta chain sequence together with its context. These data come from a study of blood T cell repertoires in COVID-19. Study information: The United States, Italy and Spain provided the acute and convalescent COVID-19 samples.

Produced via immunoSEQ multiplex PCR; TCRdb's table is partial and in-frame only. The repertoire has some 340,000 clones, roughly 90% of them found once; the top ten carry less than 4%. Adults between about 18 and 95 years of age took part from 24 US areas. Each participant's cohort was designated according to participant-reported clinical history. In the 2 weeks before study entry, exposed participants met a COVID-19 case, which was PCR-confirmed or clinician-diagnosed. The specimen was PBMCs or T cells enriched from blood (not recorded which). This TCR came from a woman aged 25 to 39 who had been exposed to COVID-19.

CDR3 nucleotides: TGTGCCAGCAGTTGGACAGGGGGCGATGGCTATGGCTACACCTTC. It is translated as CASSWTGGDGYGYTF. The J gene is TRBJ1-2, the V gene TRBV6-5; 11 positions agree with TRBD1. In germline, CDR1 is MNHEY, CDR2 SVGAGI. This CDR3 is 15 amino acids long. Trimming took 4 bases from V and 4 from J; bases not matched to a gene: 5.